This TCR beta chain was documented in a study of early T cells in non-severe SARS-CoV-2 infection. In TCRdb, the 5' RACE reads were re-called with MiXCR into one record per CDR3 protein. The sample has roughly 45,000 distinct CDR3 sequences, around 4.6% seen once; the top ten hold 5.5% to 6.5%. This clonotype was detected ten times or more. From germline, CDR1 is LNHDA and CDR2 SQIVND (reference sequence). The J segment lost 8 bases and the V segment lost 4 bases, leaving 7 bases of the junction unmatched. The CDR3 length is 14 residues. The gene calls are TRBV19 and TRBJ1-4; TRBD1 matches at 7 bases. Sequences were obtained from whole blood. This sequence was found in an adult who was a healthcare worker with PCR-confirmed SARS-CoV-2 infection or an uninfected control (not recorded which). CDR3 sequence: CASSTTGIFEKLFF. CDR3 nucleotide sequence: TGTGCCAGTAGTACGACAGGGATTTTCGAAAAACTGTTTTTT.